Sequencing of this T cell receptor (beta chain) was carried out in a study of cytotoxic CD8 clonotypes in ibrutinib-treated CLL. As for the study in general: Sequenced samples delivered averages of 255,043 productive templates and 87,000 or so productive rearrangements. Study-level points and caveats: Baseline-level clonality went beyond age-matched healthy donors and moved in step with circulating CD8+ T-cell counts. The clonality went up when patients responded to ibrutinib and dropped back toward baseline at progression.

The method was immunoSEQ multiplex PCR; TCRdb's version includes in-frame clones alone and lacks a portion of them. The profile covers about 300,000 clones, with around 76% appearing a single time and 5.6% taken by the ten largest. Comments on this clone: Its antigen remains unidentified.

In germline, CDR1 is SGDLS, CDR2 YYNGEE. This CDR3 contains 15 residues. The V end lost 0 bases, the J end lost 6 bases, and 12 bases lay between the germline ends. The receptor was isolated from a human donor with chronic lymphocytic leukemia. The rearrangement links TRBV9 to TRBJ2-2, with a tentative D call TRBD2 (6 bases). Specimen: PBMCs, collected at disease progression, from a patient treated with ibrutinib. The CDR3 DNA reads TGTGCCAGCAGCGTAGGGGCGGGATTACCCGGGGAGCTGTTTTTT. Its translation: CASSVGAGLPGELFF. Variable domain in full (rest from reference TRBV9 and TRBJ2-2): DSGVTQTPKHLITATGQRVTLRCSPRSGDLSVYWYQQSLDQGLQFLIQYYNGEERAKGNILERFSAQQFPDLHSELNLSSLELGDSALYFCASSVGAGLPGELFFGEGSRLTVL.